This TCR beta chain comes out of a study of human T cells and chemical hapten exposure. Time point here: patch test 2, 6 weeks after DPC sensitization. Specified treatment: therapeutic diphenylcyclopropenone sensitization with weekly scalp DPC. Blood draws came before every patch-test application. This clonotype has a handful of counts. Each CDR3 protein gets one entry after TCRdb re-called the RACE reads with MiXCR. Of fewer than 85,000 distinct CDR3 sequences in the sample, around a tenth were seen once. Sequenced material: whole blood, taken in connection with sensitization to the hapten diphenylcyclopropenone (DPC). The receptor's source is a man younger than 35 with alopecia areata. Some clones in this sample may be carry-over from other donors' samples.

DNA for the CDR3: TGTGCTAGCCGCAGGACAGGGGAGGCGGTTGAGCAGTTCTTC. This gives the protein CASRRTGEAVEQFF. V is TRBV12-5 and J is TRBJ2-1; 9 bases line up with TRBD1. V was clipped by 9 bases and J by 9 bases; unmatched bases: 12. This CDR3 has 14 amino acids. CDR1 and CDR2 from the germline V gene are LGHNT and FRNRAP.